These T cell receptor beta chains were read from a single sample in a study of T-cell reconstitution after alpha-beta-depleted transplantation in children. One entry per CDR3 protein results from TCRdb running MiXCR on the PCR reads. The repertoire holds hundreds of thousands of distinct CDR3 sequences, with approximately 17% as singletons. The sequences come from PBMCs, mostly from graft donor cells, collected 360 days after TCRalphabeta/CD19-depleted stem cell transplant. The receptors were gathered from a male patient between 2 and 15 years old who had a stem cell transplant for acute lymphoblastic leukemia, so the T cells may come from the graft donor. The CDR3 runs from the conserved cysteine through the conserved F or W. A D gene is named only where the DNA matches it firmly. Size tells how often a clone was seen (once, few, many) or the class of an expanded clone, and some rows leave it out.

cdr3_aa cdr3_nt clone_size j_call v_call d_call
CASGSTGDPIRGYTF TGTGCTAGTGGTTCTACAGGGGACCCCATTCGTGGCTACACCTTC - TRBJ1-2 TRBV12-5 TRBD1
CASSLFLETQYF TGTGCCAGCAGCTTGTTTTTAGAGACCCAGTACTTC many TRBJ2-5 TRBV5-8 -
CASSTTSGSETQYF TGCGCCAGCAGCACCACTAGCGGGAGTGAGACCCAGTACTTC - TRBJ2-5 TRBV5-1 TRBD2
CASSPWTGAETQYF TGTGCCAGCAGTCCATGGACCGGGGCGGAGACCCAGTACTTC many TRBJ2-5 TRBV28 -
CASSNEMGQIFSNQPQHF TGTGCCAGCAGCAATGAAATGGGACAGATCTTTAGCAATCAGCCCCAGCATTTT - TRBJ1-5 TRBV11-2 TRBD1
CASSLEGLFSGNTIYF TGCGCCAGCAGCTTGGAGGGTCTCTTCTCTGGAAACACCATATATTTT few TRBJ1-3 TRBV5-1 -
CASSLKGGGGYTF TGTGCCAGCAGCTTAAAGGGCGGGGGCGGCTACACCTTC few TRBJ1-2 TRBV7-2 -
CASSGTEYEAFF TGCGCCAGCAGCGGGACGGAATATGAAGCTTTCTTT - TRBJ1-1 TRBV5-1 -
CASSLGLVQFF TGTGCCAGCAGCTTAGGGCTAGTTCAGTTCTTC few TRBJ2-1 TRBV13 -
CASTTWGPGELFF TGTGCCAGCACCACCTGGGGTCCCGGGGAGCTGTTTTTT - TRBJ2-2 TRBV9 -
CASSLAGATWDTQYF TGTGCCAGCAGCTTAGCGGGGGCGACGTGGGACACGCAGTATTTT - TRBJ2-3 TRBV11-2 -
CASSYGLAGGYEQYF TGTGCCAGCAGTTATGGACTAGCGGGGGGCTACGAGCAGTACTTC few TRBJ2-7 TRBV6-5 TRBD2
CATSGQSPYNEQFF TGTGCCACATCGGGACAGTCTCCCTACAATGAGCAGTTCTTC few TRBJ2-1 TRBV24-1 TRBD1
CASSQDRGGSDTQYF TGTGCCAGCAGTCAAGACAGGGGGGGATCAGATACGCAGTATTTT few TRBJ2-3 TRBV6-2/TRBV6-3 TRBD1
CASSSGTGAEAFF TGTGCCAGCAGCTCCGGGACAGGGGCAGAAGCTTTCTTT few TRBJ1-1 TRBV7-2 TRBD1
CASSLNRQPFYEQYF TGCGCCAGCAGCTTGAATAGACAACCCTTCTACGAGCAGTACTTC few TRBJ2-7 TRBV5-1 -
CSAKRDPYEQYF TGCAGTGCTAAAAGGGACCCCTACGAGCAGTACTTC - TRBJ2-7 TRBV20-1 -
CASSLDRGIGVGTEAFF TGCGCCAGCAGCTTGGACAGGGGGATAGGTGTGGGCACTGAAGCTTTCTTT - TRBJ1-1 TRBV5-1 TRBD1
CASSFARGGRWGYEQYF TGTGCCAGCAGTTTCGCTCGGGGGGGCCGTTGGGGCTACGAGCAGTACTTC - TRBJ2-7 TRBV12-3/TRBV12-4 TRBD2
CASSHGGATDTQYF TGTGCCAGCAGCCACGGGGGTGCCACAGATACGCAGTATTTT many TRBJ2-3 TRBV12-3/TRBV12-4 -
CASSSLSGGDSEQYF TGTGCCAGCAGCTCCCTTAGCGGGGGAGACAGCGAGCAGTACTTC few TRBJ2-7 TRBV13 TRBD2
CASSDPGQSDSGANVLTF TGTGCCAGTAGTGATCCGGGACAGTCCGACTCTGGGGCCAACGTCCTGACTTTC - TRBJ2-6 TRBV19 TRBD1
CASSLASGQFSGNTIYF TGTGCCAGCAGCTTAGCGTCGGGACAGTTCTCTGGAAACACCATATATTTT many TRBJ1-3 TRBV7-2 TRBD1
CSARARTGDTEQYF TGCAGTGCTAGAGCTCGGACAGGGGATACCGAGCAGTACTTC - TRBJ2-7 TRBV20-1 TRBD1
CASNDPYEQYF TGTGCCAGCAATGATCCCTACGAGCAGTACTTC many TRBJ2-7 TRBV28 -
CASSLSGEPYEQYF TGTGCCAGCAGCTTATCGGGGGAGCCCTACGAGCAGTACTTC once TRBJ2-7 TRBV7-9 -
CASSLSLAATDTQYF TGCGCCAGCAGCTTGTCTCTAGCGGCGACAGATACGCAGTATTTT - TRBJ2-3 TRBV5-1 TRBD2
CASKPGQLQETQYF TGTGCCAGCAAGCCGGGACAGCTACAAGAGACCCAGTACTTC - TRBJ2-5 TRBV12-3/TRBV12-4 TRBD1
CASSLEDRGWETQYF TGCGCCAGCAGCTTGGAGGACAGGGGTTGGGAGACCCAGTACTTC - TRBJ2-5 TRBV5-1 TRBD1